These T cell receptor beta chains were read from a single sample in a study of blood T cell repertoires in COVID-19. The repertoire was sequenced with immunoSEQ multiplex PCR; TCRdb's copy has only in-frame clones and lacks some. The sample includes 100,000 to 120,000 clones, 88% of them seen just once. The sample consisted of peripheral blood. These receptors all stem from a woman aged 45-60 years with acute or convalescent COVID-19. Each CDR3 is given with its conserved first and last residue. The D gene is left open where the match is weak. The listing skips clone size in some rows; elsewhere it reads once, few, many or a size class.

D gene | J gene | V gene | clone size | CDR3 length | CDR3 protein | CDR3 DNA
. | TRBJ2-7 | TRBV7-9 | . | 15 | CASSIAGAGSYEQYF | TGTGCCAGCAGCATAGCTGGGGCCGGATCCTACGAGCAGTACTTC
TRBD2 | TRBJ2-1 | TRBV11-2 | . | 17 | CASSPWGAGWFRNEQFF | TGTGCCAGCAGCCCGTGGGGAGCGGGATGGTTTAGAAATGAGCAGTTCTTC
. | TRBJ1-1 | TRBV21-1 | . | 13 | CASSKARASGAFF | TGTGCCAGCAGCAAAGCTAGGGCCAGCGGGGCTTTCTTT
TRBD1 | TRBJ1-4 | TRBV18 | . | 15 | CASSPAGTGGEKLFF | TGTGCCAGCTCACCGGCCGGGACAGGGGGTGAAAAACTGTTTTTT
TRBD2 | TRBJ2-1 | TRBV7-2 | . | 16 | CASSFGGGTSMNEQFF | TGTGCCAGCAGCTTCGGCGGCGGGACTAGCATGAATGAGCAGTTCTTC
. | TRBJ2-3 | TRBV6-6 | . | 14 | CASSLSAGADTQYF | TGTGCCAGCAGCCTATCCGCAGGCGCAGATACGCAGTATTTT
. | TRBJ2-1 | TRBV5-8 | once | 15 | CASSFRGSSYNEQFF | TGTGCCAGCAGCTTTCGGGGAAGCTCCTACAATGAGCAGTTCTTC
TRBD1 | TRBJ1-2 | TRBV7-9 | . | 12 | CASRTGGVGYTF | TGTGCCAGCAGGACAGGGGGGGTTGGCTACACCTTC
. | TRBJ2-1 | TRBV4-2 | once | 16 | CASSQGGGRGRNEQFF | TGTGCCAGCAGCCAAGGCGGGGGTAGGGGGAGGAATGAGCAGTTCTTC
. | TRBJ2-2 | TRBV11-3 | . | 15 | CASSPGPLRTGELFF | TGTGCCAGCAGCCCTGGGCCCTTGAGAACCGGGGAGCTGTTTTTT
TRBD2 | TRBJ2-5 | TRBV7-2 | . | 15 | CASSLGGLAEETQYF | TGTGCCAGCAGCTTAGGTGGGCTAGCGGAAGAGACCCAGTACTTC
. | TRBJ2-6 | TRBV11-1 | . | 15 | CASSRVVSGANVLTF | TGTGCCAGCAGCCGAGTGGTCTCTGGGGCCAACGTCCTGACTTTC
. | TRBJ2-1 | TRBV5-1 | . | 17 | CASYRFGVASSYNEQFF | TGCGCCAGCTACCGCTTCGGGGTAGCGAGTTCCTACAATGAGCAGTTCTTC
TRBD1 | TRBJ1-1 | TRBV19 | . | 15 | CASSIAWGQGAEAFF | TGTGCCAGTAGTATCGCGTGGGGACAGGGGGCTGAAGCTTTCTTT
. | TRBJ2-1 | TRBV24-1 | once | 16 | CATSDRDRSSYNEQFF | TGTGCCACCAGTGACCGCGACAGGAGCTCCTACAATGAGCAGTTCTTC
TRBD2 | TRBJ2-1 | TRBV5-1 | . | 17 | CASSLALRTSGSNEQFF | TGCGCCAGCAGCTTGGCCCTCCGGACTAGCGGGAGTAATGAGCAGTTCTTC
TRBD1 | TRBJ1-2 | TRBV6-5 | . | 14 | CASSYGQGNYGYTF | TGTGCCAGCAGTTACGGACAGGGCAACTATGGCTACACCTTC
TRBD1 | TRBJ2-1 | TRBV7-9 | . | 15 | CASSFAGQGAAEQFF | TGTGCCAGCAGCTTCGCCGGACAGGGGGCCGCTGAGCAGTTCTTC
. | TRBJ2-2 | TRBV12-3/TRBV12-4 | . | 13 | CASSYQNTGELFF | TGTGCCAGCAGTTATCAGAACACCGGGGAGCTGTTTTTT
TRBD1 | TRBJ1-6 | TRBV5-1 | . | 13 | CASSRGQGETLHF | TGCGCCAGCAGCAGGGGACAGGGAGAAACCCTCCACTTT
TRBD1 | TRBJ1-4 | TRBV7-9 | . | 15 | CASSLDGTANEKLFF | TGTGCCAGCAGCCTCGACGGGACAGCTAATGAAAAACTGTTTTTT
. | TRBJ1-6 | TRBV5-1 | . | 16 | CASSSSPRGGDSPLHF | TGCGCCAGCAGCTCAAGCCCCCGAGGGGGGGATTCACCCCTCCACTTT
. | TRBJ2-7 | TRBV11-2 | . | 15 | CASSLGNRIFYEQYF | TGTGCCAGCAGCTTAGGTAACAGAATTTTTTACGAGCAGTACTTC
. | TRBJ2-5 | TRBV24-1 | . | 15 | CATSDAGPRGETQYF | TGTGCCACCAGTGACGCGGGCCCGCGCGGGGAGACCCAGTACTTC
. | TRBJ2-1 | TRBV10-1 | . | 16 | CASSEMRGSSYNEQFF | TGCGCCAGCAGTGAGATGCGGGGAAGCTCCTACAATGAGCAGTTCTTC
TRBD1 | TRBJ1-4 | TRBV11-2 | few | 17 | CASSPQQGVTHNEKLFF | TGTGCCAGCAGCCCTCAACAGGGGGTCACCCATAATGAAAAACTGTTTTTT
TRBD1 | TRBJ1-4 | TRBV18 | . | 16 | CASSPRDSSTNEKLFF | TGTGCCAGCTCACCTCGGGACAGCTCAACTAATGAAAAACTGTTTTTT
. | TRBJ2-3 | TRBV3-1/TRBV3-2 | . | 14 | CASSLYGTTDTQYF | TGTGCCAGCAGCCTATACGGGACTACAGATACGCAGTATTTT
TRBD2 | TRBJ2-5 | TRBV7-2 | . | 17 | CASSPRASGGVRGTQYF | TGTGCCAGCAGCCCCCGGGCTAGCGGGGGAGTTCGCGGGACCCAGTACTTC
TRBD1 | TRBJ1-2 | TRBV6-6 | . | 15 | CASSYSTGDNYGYTF | TGTGCCAGCAGTTACTCGACAGGGGACAACTATGGCTACACCTTC
. | TRBJ2-1 | TRBV19 | . | 15 | CASSIRGASYNEQFF | TGTGCCAGTAGTATTCGCGGGGCCTCCTACAATGAGCAGTTCTTC
TRBD1 | TRBJ1-2 | TRBV6-5 | . | 14 | CASSRGTGSDGYTF | TGTGCCAGCAGCCGCGGGACAGGGAGCGATGGCTACACCTTC
. | TRBJ2-3 | TRBV3-1/TRBV3-2 | many | 14 | CASSLGQPTDTQYF | TGTGCCAGCAGCCTTGGGCAGCCCACAGATACGCAGTATTTT
. | TRBJ2-3 | TRBV7-9 | few | 16 | CASSFVGRAGTDTQYF | TGTGCCAGCAGCTTTGTTGGGAGAGCCGGCACAGATACGCAGTATTTT
. | TRBJ2-5 | TRBV18 | . | 13 | CASSPNSQETQYF | TGTGCCAGCTCACCGAACAGTCAAGAGACCCAGTACTTC
TRBD2 | TRBJ2-4 | TRBV6-2/TRBV6-3 | . | 17 | CASSGLAGGDGRNIQYF | TGTGCCAGCAGTGGACTAGCGGGAGGTGACGGGAGGAACATTCAGTACTTC
. | TRBJ2-7 | TRBV2 | . | 14 | CASILPDSSYEQYF | TGTGCCAGCATACTCCCGGACAGCTCCTACGAGCAGTACTTC
. | TRBJ2-1 | TRBV29-1 | . | 13 | CSVFAGSHNEQFF | TGCAGCGTTTTTGCCGGGTCCCACAATGAGCAGTTCTTC
. | TRBJ2-4 | TRBV19 | . | 14 | CASSIGQSKNIQYF | TGTGCCAGTAGTATTGGTCAGTCCAAAAACATTCAGTACTTC
. | TRBJ2-7 | TRBV4-1 | . | 13 | CASSQEQGYEQYF | TGCGCCAGCAGCCAAGAACAGGGCTACGAGCAGTACTTC
. | TRBJ1-4 | TRBV14 | . | 13 | CASSPRRGEKLFF | TGTGCCAGCAGCCCGAGACGGGGAGAAAAACTGTTTTTT
. | TRBJ1-5 | TRBV6-6 | . | 14 | CASSYWPGEQPQHF | TGTGCCAGCAGTTACTGGCCAGGGGAACAGCCCCAGCATTTT
TRBD2 | TRBJ2-3 | TRBV15 | . | 14 | CATRVAGPTDTQYF | TGTGCCACCAGGGTAGCGGGACCCACAGATACGCAGTATTTT
. | TRBJ2-2 | TRBV5-6 | . | 15 | CASSGLGQGTGELFF | TGTGCCAGCAGTGGCTTGGGCCAGGGGACCGGGGAGCTGTTTTTT
. | TRBJ1-5 | TRBV19 | . | 13 | CASSERDNQPQHF | TGTGCCAGTAGTGAGAGGGACAATCAGCCCCAGCATTTT
. | TRBJ1-6 | TRBV28 | . | 17 | CASSHGDEGSYNSPLHF | TGTGCCAGCAGTCACGGGGATGAGGGCTCCTATAATTCACCCCTCCACTTT
TRBD1 | TRBJ2-7 | TRBV5-1 | . | 15 | CASSLAPGQGYEQYF | TGCGCCAGCAGCTTGGCCCCCGGACAGGGCTACGAGCAGTACTTC
. | TRBJ2-2 | TRBV6-5 | . | 14 | CASRPDSASGELFF | TGTGCCAGCAGACCGGACAGCGCCTCCGGGGAGCTGTTTTTT
TRBD2 | TRBJ2-1 | TRBV7-2 | . | 16 | CASSSTSGLAAVEQFF | TGTGCCAGCAGCTCCACTTCGGGACTAGCGGCGGTTGAGCAGTTCTTC
. | TRBJ1-2 | TRBV18 | . | 18 | CASSLARRSTQPNYGYTF | TGTGCCAGCTCACTCGCGAGGAGGAGTACCCAACCTAACTATGGCTACACCTTC
. | TRBJ1-1 | TRBV6-5 | . | 14 | CASRLRRSGTEAFF | TGTGCCAGCAGACTCCGGCGATCAGGGACTGAAGCTTTCTTT
TRBD2 | TRBJ2-3 | TRBV6-4 | once | 13 | CAGSEREGVTQYF | TGTGCCGGCAGTGAACGGGAGGGGGTTACGCAGTATTTT
. | TRBJ2-1 | TRBV5-1 | . | 14 | CASSLTQGSNEQFF | TGCGCCAGCAGCTTGACTCAGGGATCCAATGAGCAGTTCTTC
. | TRBJ2-5 | TRBV20-1 | . | 11 | CSGTVQETQYF | TGCAGTGGGACAGTTCAAGAGACCCAGTACTTC
TRBD2 | TRBJ2-1 | TRBV6-1 | . | 15 | CASSSGLAAYNEQFF | TGTGCCAGCAGTTCCGGACTAGCGGCCTACAATGAGCAGTTCTTC
. | TRBJ1-1 | TRBV15 | once | 14 | CATSRDMSGTEAFF | TGTGCCACCAGCAGAGATATGTCAGGCACTGAAGCTTTCTTT
TRBD1 | TRBJ2-7 | TRBV7-9 | . | 13 | CASSSGQVYEQYF | TGTGCCAGCAGCTCGGGACAGGTGTACGAGCAGTACTTC